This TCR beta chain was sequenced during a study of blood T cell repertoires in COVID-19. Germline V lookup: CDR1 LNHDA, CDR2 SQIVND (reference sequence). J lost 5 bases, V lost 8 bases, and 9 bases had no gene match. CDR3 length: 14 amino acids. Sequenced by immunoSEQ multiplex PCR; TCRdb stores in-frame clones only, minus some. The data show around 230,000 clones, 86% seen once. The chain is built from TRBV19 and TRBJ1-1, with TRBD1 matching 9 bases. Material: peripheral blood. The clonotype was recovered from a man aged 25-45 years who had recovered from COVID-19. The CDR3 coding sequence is TGTGCCAGTTTCTTGGACAGGGGCGGAACTGAAGCTTTCTTT. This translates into CASFLDRGGTEAFF.